This TCR beta chain was profiled in a study of OX40 agonist ivuxolimab in advanced cancers. Here immunoSEQ multiplex PCR was the method, and the copy in TCRdb shows in-frame clones only, minus some. The table shows 30,000 to 40,000 clones, with 70% to 90% occurring only once. Germline V CDR1 and CDR2: SGHNT, YYREEE (reference sequence). J gave up 4 bases and V 0 bases, and 3 bases lay outside the gene matches. The CDR3 length is 15 residues. As for this clone: Its antigen is still unknown.

Study-wide points: The study found among the lowest clonal expansion in partial responders at 0.1-3.0 mg/kg.

The sample here was CD4+ or CD8+ T cells sorted from blood, taken in a trial of the OX40 agonist ivuxolimab. The chain recombines TRBV5-4 with TRBJ2-1; 8 bases fit TRBD1. This TCR came from an adult with an advanced solid tumor such as melanoma, head and neck, liver or kidney cancer. The CDR3, as DNA: TGTGCCAGCAGCTTGGCCAGGGACAGGTACAATGAGCAGTTCTTC. It codes for CASSLARDRYNEQFF.